This T cell receptor (beta chain) came from a study of blood T cell repertoires in COVID-19. Germline CDR1 is SGHNT and CDR2 is YYREEE (reference sequence). Trimming cost V 4 bases and J 5 bases; bases outside gene matches: 9. The CDR3 has 16 residues. Each participant's cohort was designated according to participant-reported clinical history. As processed by the authors: Amplified reference gene primers provided the basis for estimating nucleated cell counts. Data came from immunoSEQ multiplex PCR; TCRdb stores just in-frame clones and leaves some out. V and J calls and clone size are given by that table; D and trimming were obtained from the DNA. Of 100,000 or so clones in the sample, around 85% were seen once.

This clonotype originated in a woman between 50 and 59 years old who had recovered from COVID-19. Sequencing input: PBMCs or T cells enriched from blood (not recorded which). V and J are TRBV5-4 and TRBJ2-5; 12 bases match TRBD2. CDR3 amino acids: CASSAKLAGGGETQYF. Here the CDR3 DNA reads TGTGCCAGCAGCGCCAAACTAGCGGGGGGCGGGGAGACCCAGTACTTC.